One sample yielded the 18 T cell receptor beta chains listed below, sequenced in a study of T cells in Graves' hyperthyroidism and ophthalmopathy. The CDR3 regions of TCR beta were amplified from RNA transcripts. An initial round of RT-PCR targeting the TCR CDR3 relied on the HTBI primer set. TCRdb recomputed calls from the multiplex PCR reads with MiXCR, one row per CDR3 protein. The table shows nearly 110,000 distinct CDR3 sequences, with 15% to 20% occurring only once. Material: blood. Receptor source: a woman aged 45-60 years with Graves' hyperthyroidism.

In this sample, this clonotype turned up many times. The rearrangement links TRBV11-2 to TRBJ1-4; D uncertain. The CDR3 consists of 13 residues. From germline, CDR1 is SGHAT and CDR2 FQNNGV. The CDR3 region is CATRRASNEKLFF. CDR3 bases: TGTGCTACACGAAGAGCTTCTAATGAAAAACTGTTTTTT.

This clonotype was seen many times. The V call is TRBV7-3, the J call TRBJ2-3; TRBD2 might be the D (6 bases). The CDR3 has 16 amino acids. Deletions cut 2 bases from V and 4 bases from J, with 16 bases between. Germline loops: CDR1 SGHTA, CDR2 FQGTGA. The CDR3 DNA follows: TGTGCCAGCAGCTTATTGGGCGGGACCGGCGCAGATACGCAGTATTTT. It specifies CASSLLGGTGADTQYF.

Many counts were recorded for this clonotype. The V gene is TRBV3-1, the J gene TRBJ2-3; 8 bases agree with TRBD2. The V and J ends lost 3 bases and 5 bases, in that order; junction bases with no gene match: 4. This CDR3 is 14 amino acids long. Germline loops: CDR1 LGHDT, CDR2 YNNKEL (reference sequence). The CDR3 is CASSQGLVGDTQYF. CDR3 in DNA: TGTGCCAGCAGCCAGGGACTAGTTGGAGATACGCAGTATTTT.

Only a few counts were recorded for this clonotype. The genes are TRBV28 and TRBJ2-5, with TRBD1 matching over 8 bases. CDR3 length: 14 residues. Germline assignment: CDR1 MDHEN and CDR2 SYDVKM. V was clipped by 3 bases and J by 5 bases; unmatched bases: 5. In DNA, the CDR3 is TGTGCCAGCAGTTTGGACAGGGTTGGCGAGACCCAGTACTTC. Protein: CASSLDRVGETQYF.

This clonotype was detected ten times or more. Written as DNA, the CDR3 is TGTGCCAGCGGCTCCGGCTCTTATGGCTACACCTTC. It encodes CASGSGSYGYTF. The gene calls are TRBV13 and TRBJ1-2; no firm D call. The CDR3 has 12 amino acids. Trimming cost V 8 bases and J 5 bases, with 12 bases left between them. Germline lookup yields CDR1 PRHDT and CDR2 FYEKMQ (reference sequence).

This clonotype was seen at least ten times. V and J are TRBV20-1 and TRBJ2-2, with 14 bases lining up with TRBD2. Looked up from germline, CDR1 is DFQATT and CDR2 is SNEGSKA (reference sequence). V shed 5 bases, J shed 5 bases, and the junction held 7 bases outside the gene matches. There are 16 residues in the CDR3. CDR3 bases: TGCAGTGCTTTTGGGACTAGCGGGAGAAGAACCGGGGAGCTGTTTTTT. It specifies CSAFGTSGRRTGELFF.

This clonotype was counted a few times. The gene calls are TRBV7-2 and TRBJ2-6; 9 bases agree with TRBD1. The CDR3 is 18 amino acids. Germline V lookup: CDR1 SGHTA, CDR2 FQGNSA. V gave up 3 bases and J gave up 4 bases; unmatched junction bases: 10. CDR3 DNA: TGTGCCAGCAGCTTTAGCCCGGGACAGGGAATAGGGGCCAACGTCCTGACTTTC. Translating it yields CASSFSPGQGIGANVLTF. The full variable domain, in which reference TRBV7-2 and TRBJ2-6 provide the parts outside the CDR3, is GAGVSQSPSNKVTEKGKDVELRCDPISGHTALYWYRQSLGQGLEFLIYFQGNSAPDKSGLPSDRFSAERTGGSVSTLTIQRTQQEDSAVYLCASSFSPGQGIGANVLTFGAGSRLTVL.

This clonotype has ten or more counts. J is TRBJ1-6 and V is TRBV5-1; D remains unclear. Per the germline V gene, CDR1 is SGHRS and CDR2 is YFSETQ. Trimming removed 1 base at V and 6 bases at J, with 5 bases between. The CDR3 has 13 residues. The CDR3 loop reads CASSLSVNSPLHF. The CDR3 DNA reads as TGCGCCAGCAGCTTGTCAGTTAATTCACCCCTCCACTTT. The full variable domain, its missing parts supplied by reference TRBV5-1 and TRBJ1-6, is KAGVTQTPRYLIKTRGQQVTLSCSPISGHRSVSWYQQTPGQGLQFLFEYFSETQRNKGNFPGRFSGRQFSNSRSEMNVSTLELGDSALYLCASSLSVNSPLHFGNGTRLTVT.

This clonotype was counted only a few times. The CDR3, as DNA: TGTGCCAGCAGTTCCGGACAGGGGCTCTCTGGGGCCAACGTCCTGACTTTC. It codes for CASSSGQGLSGANVLTF. V is TRBV12-3 or TRBV12-4 and J is TRBJ2-6; 9 nucleotides agree with TRBD1. CDR3 length equals 17 residues. The V gene end was trimmed by 4 bases and the J gene end by 0 bases; junction bases not matched to a gene: 4.

This clonotype was recorded at least ten times. The chain is built from TRBV12-3 or TRBV12-4 and TRBJ2-7; TRBD1 aligns across 10 bases. V was pared by 3 bases and J by 5 bases, with 4 bases of the junction left unmatched. The CDR3 length is 14 residues. The CDR3 reads CASSFPGTGDEQYF. The DNA of the CDR3 is TGTGCCAGCAGTTTCCCCGGGACAGGGGACGAGCAGTACTTC.

This clonotype was recorded at least ten times. V usage is TRBV20-1 and J usage is TRBJ2-7; D possibly matches TRBD1 or TRBD2 (5 bases each). Germline CDR1 DFQATT, CDR2 SNEGSKA (reference sequence). V was pared by 5 bases and J by 6 bases, with 14 bases between. This CDR3 region has 12 residues. CDR3 protein: CSAPGPLGEQYF. For the CDR3, the DNA is TGCAGTGCTCCGGGGCCTTTGGGCGAGCAGTACTTC.

In its sample, this clonotype was seen many times. This chain connects TRBV6-1 to TRBJ1-3; a weak D match, TRBD1 (5 bases). The V gene lost 5 bases and the J gene lost 0 bases, with 8 bases spanning the gap. Germline V lookup: CDR1 MNHNS, CDR2 SASEGT. The CDR3 has 14 residues. The CDR3 DNA follows: TGTGCCAGCAGTCGACAGATCTCTGGAAACACCATATATTTT. Protein sequence: CASSRQISGNTIYF.

The rearrangement joins TRBV6-5 to TRBJ1-2; D not resolved. The germline V gene has CDR1 MNHEY and CDR2 SVGAGI. V lost 0 bases and J 4 bases, leaving 9 bases between the germline ends. The CDR3 totals 14 residues. CDR3 coding DNA: TGTGCCAGCAGTTACTCCTGGGCGGTCTATGGCTACACCTTC. This codes for CASSYSWAVYGYTF.

This clonotype came up many times. The chain couples TRBV28 to TRBJ1-2; 7 bases match TRBD1. Germline values: CDR1 MDHEN, CDR2 SYDVKM. Trimming took 8 bases from V and 0 from J; bases not matched to a gene: 0. The CDR3 consists of 12 residues. This CDR3 is CASGTANYGYTF. In nucleotides, the CDR3 is TGTGCCAGCGGGACAGCTAACTATGGCTACACCTTC.

In this sample, this clonotype turned up many times. The V call is TRBV5-1, the J call TRBJ2-2; D is uncertain. Germline-derived CDR1 and CDR2 are SGHRS and YFSETQ. V was clipped by 4 bases and J by 3 bases, with 16 bases between them. CDR3 length equals 16 residues. CDR3 sequence reads: CASSPIRTVDTGELFF. The CDR3 nucleotides are TGCGCCAGCAGCCCTATTCGGACGGTGGACACCGGGGAGCTGTTTTTT. Using reference TRBV5-1 and TRBJ2-2 for the parts outside the CDR3, the full variable domain is KAGVTQTPRYLIKTRGQQVTLSCSPISGHRSVSWYQQTPGQGLQFLFEYFSETQRNKGNFPGRFSGRQFSNSRSEMNVSTLELGDSALYLCASSPIRTVDTGELFFGEGSRLTVL.

This rearrangement joins TRBV7-9 to TRBJ1-6; 7 bases map to TRBD1. Germline lookup yields CDR1 SEHNR and CDR2 FQNEAQ (reference sequence). This CDR3 is built from 14 residues. V trimming: 1 base; J trimming: 7 bases; junction bases outside the gene matches: 1. Written as DNA, the CDR3 is TGTGCCAGCAGCTTAGGGGACAGAAATTCACCCCTCCACTTT. Translation: CASSLGDRNSPLHF.

This clonotype was seen many times. V is TRBV20-1 and J is TRBJ2-7; no clear D. Germline CDR1 and CDR2: DFQATT and SNEGSKA (reference sequence). Trimming removed 6 bases at V and 3 bases at J, with 12 bases between. The CDR3 runs 12 residues. The CDR3 DNA follows: TGCAGTGCCTCGATAAGCTACTACGAGCAGTACGTC. Its protein is CSASISYYEQYV.

There are a few counts of this clonotype. Just one base apart from a much larger clone, this may be a read error. The genes are TRBV7-9 and TRBJ2-1; D perhaps matches TRBD1 (6 bases). Deletions cut 9 bases from V and 7 bases from J, with 16 bases between. CDR1 is SEHNR and CDR2 is FQNEAQ in the germline V gene (reference sequence). The CDR3 runs to 13 residues. DNA for the CDR3: TGTGCCAGGTCAGGGGACCCGGGGAATGAGCAGTTCTTC. Protein: CARSGDPGNEQFF. Full variable domain (missing parts from reference TRBV7-9 and TRBJ2-1): DTGVSQNPRHKITKRGQNVTFRCDPISEHNRLYWYRQTLGQGPEFLTYFQNEAQLEKSRLLSDRFSAERPKGSFSTLEIQRTEQGDSAMYLCARSGDPGNEQFFGPGTRLTVL.